These 6 T cell receptor beta chains came from one sample sequenced in a study of cytomegalovirus exposure and HLA in healthy donors. Primers included in the PCR were 60 Vbeta and 13 Jbeta primers. The table came from immunoSEQ multiplex PCR; TCRdb's copy has only in-frame clones and leaves some out. The profile shows some 190,000 clones, 80% of them singletons. The sample taken for sequencing was PBMCs. All receptors come from a woman under 40 in good health and CMV-seronegative.

This chain links TRBV7-8 with TRBJ2-5, with TRBD2 identical over 8 bases. V lost 2 bases to trimming and J lost 5 bases; unmatched junction nucleotides: 7. Germline V gene data show CDR1 as SGHVS and CDR2 as FQNEAQ. This CDR3 has 15 residues. The CDR3 loop reads CASSLNSGVMETQYF. CDR3 sequence (DNA): TGTGCCAGCAGCTTAAATAGCGGGGTGATGGAGACCCAGTACTTC. The complete variable domain, with remaining parts taken from reference TRBV7-8 and TRBJ2-5, reads GAGVSQSPRYKVAKRGQDVALRCDPISGHVSLFWYQQALGQGPEFLTYFQNEAQLDKSGLPSDRFFAERPEGSVSTLKIQRTQQEDSAVYLCASSLNSGVMETQYFGPGTRLLVL.

V is TRBV7-3 and J is TRBJ1-6; TRBD1 agrees at 8 bases. J gave up 12 bases and V 6 bases, and 10 bases lay outside the gene matches. The CDR3 loop spans 14 amino acids. CDR1 and CDR2 (germline): SGHTA, FQGTGA. The CDR3 coding sequence is TGTGCCAGCAGTCCAACAGGGGGTGCGTTACCCCTCCACTTT. Encoded protein: CASSPTGGALPLHF.

V and J are TRBV27 and TRBJ2-3, with 12 nucleotides matching TRBD2. After removal of 4 bases from V and 2 bases from J, the junction contained 7 bases not matched to a gene. The CDR3 runs to 17 residues. Germline CDR1 and CDR2: MNHEY and SMNVEV (reference sequence). CDR3 in amino acids: CASSSTGLAGITDTQYF. The CDR3 region has the DNA TGTGCCAGCAGTTCGACCGGACTAGCGGGGATCACAGATACGCAGTATTTT.

The chain is built from TRBV6-1 and TRBJ2-7; maybe TRBD1 (5 bases). Germline CDR1 and CDR2: MNHNS and SASEGT. The V end was cut by 4 bases, the J end by 2 bases, with 18 bases between. This CDR3 is 16 amino acids long. CDR3 in DNA: TGTGCCAGCAGTGGTTGGTCGGTAGGGGCGACCTACGAGCAGTACTTC. It yields the protein CASSGWSVGATYEQYF.

About this clone: This specimen includes other DNA sequences encoding the same CDR3. The V and J genes are TRBV9 and TRBJ2-5, with D unclear. V shed 0 bases and J shed 5 bases, with 8 bases lying between them. Germline CDR1 SGDLS, CDR2 YYNGEE. This CDR3 contains 13 residues. In nucleotides, the CDR3 is TGTGCCAGCAGCGTAGATGGGCTGGAGACCCAGTACTTC. Residues: CASSVDGLETQYF.

The chain employs TRBV5-8 and TRBJ1-2; 9 bases are shared with TRBD1. V was clipped by 5 bases and J by 3 bases; unmatched bases: 11. Per germline, CDR1 SGHTS and CDR2 YDEGEE. The CDR3 spans 16 residues. CDR3 coding DNA: TGTGCCAGCAGTTCCGGGACAGGGCGGAACGACTATGGCTACACCTTC. Amino acids: CASSSGTGRNDYGYTF.